Sequencing of this T cell receptor (beta chain) was carried out in a study of T cell responses to AZD1222 COVID-19 vaccine. Overall study results and limits: Researchers report vaccine-associated CD4 TCRs spanning spike, with dominance at 160-218 and 743-854.

On this clone itself: Its target is unknown.

Generated by immunoSEQ multiplex PCR, the TCRdb table keeps only in-frame clones and is missing some. This sample has roughly 140,000 clones; approximately 91% occur once, and the top ten carry about 4.8%. CDR1 is MDHEN and CDR2 is SYDVKM in the germline V gene. The CDR3 is 12 residues long. Trimming pared 7 bases from V and 3 bases from J, leaving 6 bases between. The specimen was peripheral blood, collected on day 0 of AZD1222 vaccination. This sequence joins TRBV28 and TRBJ1-4; D is unclear. The source of this sequence is an adult in good health. In nucleotides, the CDR3 is TGTGCCAGCAATCAGGCTAATGAAAAACTGTTTTTT. This encodes CASNQANEKLFF. Variable domain in full (rest from reference TRBV28 and TRBJ1-4): DVKVTQSSRYLVKRTGEKVFLECVQDMDHENMFWYRQDPGLGLRLIYFSYDVKMKEKGDIPEGYSVSREKKERFSLILESASTNQTSMYLCASNQANEKLFFGSGTQLSVL.